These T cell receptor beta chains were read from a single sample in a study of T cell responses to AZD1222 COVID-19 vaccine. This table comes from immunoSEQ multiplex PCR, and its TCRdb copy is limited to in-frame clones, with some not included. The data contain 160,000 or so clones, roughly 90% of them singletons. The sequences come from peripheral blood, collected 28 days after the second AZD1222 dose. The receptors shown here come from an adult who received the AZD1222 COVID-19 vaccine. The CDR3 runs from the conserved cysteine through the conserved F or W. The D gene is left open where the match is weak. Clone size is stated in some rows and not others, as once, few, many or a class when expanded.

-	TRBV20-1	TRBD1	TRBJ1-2	TGCAGTGCTAGTACAGGGGATAAGGGCTATGGCTACACCTTC	CSASTGDKGYGYTF
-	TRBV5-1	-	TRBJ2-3	TGCGCCAGCTCACAGGGCGTTGATACGCAGTATTTT	CASSQGVDTQYF
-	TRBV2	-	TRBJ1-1	TGTGCCAGCGGATCTACAGGTTACACTGAAGCTTTCTTT	CASGSTGYTEAFF
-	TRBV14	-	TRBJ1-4	TGTGCCAGCAGCCAAGAAATACGGCAAGTCCAGGAAAAACTGTTTTTT	CASSQEIRQVQEKLFF
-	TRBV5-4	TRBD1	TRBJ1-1	TGTGCCAGCAGCCGCGGACAGGAGACTGAAGCTTTCTTT	CASSRGQETEAFF
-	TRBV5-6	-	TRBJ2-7	TGTGCCAGCAGCTTGGGGCCCGAATACGAGCAGTACTTC	CASSLGPEYEQYF
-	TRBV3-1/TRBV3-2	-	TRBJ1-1	TGTGCCAGCAGCCTCCAGAGTGGGGCTCGCGCTTTCTTT	CASSLQSGARAFF
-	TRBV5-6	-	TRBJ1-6	TGTGCCAGCCTCTTCGGCGATTCACCCCTCCACTTT	CASLFGDSPLHF
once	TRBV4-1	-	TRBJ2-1	TGCGCCAGCAGGGGGCGCACGAATGAGCAGTTCTTC	CASRGRTNEQFF
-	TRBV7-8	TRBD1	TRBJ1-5	TGTGCCAGCAGCTTAGTTGGGACAGGGGGTTGGAGGCCCCAGCATTTT	CASSLVGTGGWRPQHF
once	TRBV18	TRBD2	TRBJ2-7	TGTGCCAGCTCACAAGGACTAGACTACGAGCAGTACTTC	CASSQGLDYEQYF
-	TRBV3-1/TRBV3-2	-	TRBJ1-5	TGTGCCAGCAGCCAAGGGACCGGTGTGGGCAATCAGCCCCAGCATTTT	CASSQGTGVGNQPQHF
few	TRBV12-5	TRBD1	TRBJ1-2	TGTGCTAGTGGTTTGCCCTGGGACAGGGGATTAGGCTACACCTTC	CASGLPWDRGLGYTF
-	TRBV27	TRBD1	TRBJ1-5	TGTGCCAGCAGTGGGACAGGTGGCCAGCCCCAGCATTTT	CASSGTGGQPQHF
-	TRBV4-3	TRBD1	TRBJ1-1	TGCGCCAGCAGCCAAGGGACAGGGCCCTCGAACTTTGAAGCTTTCTTT	CASSQGTGPSNFEAFF
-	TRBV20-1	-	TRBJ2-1	TGCAGTGCTGGGGGGGCCAATGAGCAGTTCTTC	CSAGGANEQFF
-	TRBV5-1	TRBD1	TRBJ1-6	TGCGCCAGCAGCCTTCTAACGACAGGGGGCAATTCACCCCTCCACTTT	CASSLLTTGGNSPLHF
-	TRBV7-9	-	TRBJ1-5	TGTGCCAGCAGCCCGATGGTCCAGCCCCAGCATTTT	CASSPMVQPQHF
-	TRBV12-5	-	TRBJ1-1	TGTGCTAGTAAGCGTGAAGGGGAAGCTTTCTTT	CASKREGEAFF